This is a list of T cell receptor beta chains from one sample in a study of control samples from healthy donors and cancer patients. Measured with immunoSEQ multiplex PCR; TCRdb has only the in-frame clones, and not every one. The sample includes tens of thousands of clones, 79% seen only once; the top ten take roughly 21%. The material sequenced was PBMCs. These receptors originate from a man between 60 and 75 years old with head and neck cancer. Each CDR3 is given with its conserved first and last residue. D genes are given only for firm matches. Size is stated for part of the rows, as once, few or many counts, or as a class when the clone is expanded.

v_gene	abundance	d_gene	j_gene	CDR3nt	CDR3aa
TRBV9	.	.	TRBJ2-2	TGTGCCAGCAGCGTAGCTATTACGAACACCGGGGAGCTGTTTTTT	CASSVAITNTGELFF
TRBV19	.	.	TRBJ1-2	TGTGCCAGTAGTCTTCGAGGACAGAGAACTTATGGCTACACCTTC	CASSLRGQRTYGYTF
TRBV3-1/TRBV3-2	.	.	TRBJ2-1	TGTGCCAGCAGCCAGAGTGACCGATACAATGAGCAGTTCTTC	CASSQSDRYNEQFF
TRBV27	few	.	TRBJ2-7	TGTGCCAGCAAGCCGCGGGACACGGGGATCTACGAGCAGTACTTC	CASKPRDTGIYEQYF
TRBV4-3	few	.	TRBJ1-2	TGCGCCAGCAGCCCTCTAGGCCCTAGTAACTATGGCTACACCTTC	CASSPLGPSNYGYTF
TRBV19	.	.	TRBJ2-1	TGTGCCAGCGCTCCCCTGGGGTCCAATGAGCAGTTCTTC	CASAPLGSNEQFF
TRBV28	few	TRBD1	TRBJ1-2	TGTGCCAGCAGCTATAGGGGGCGCAACTATGGCTACACCTTC	CASSYRGRNYGYTF
TRBV7-3	.	.	TRBJ2-2	TGTGCCAGCAGCCCCAGGTTGGCGAGTAGAACCGGGGAGCTGTTTTTT	CASSPRLASRTGELFF
TRBV27	.	.	TRBJ1-6	TGTGCCAGCAGTTTAGGATTAGATACAGGAATACGCTTTAATTCACCCCTCCACTTT	CASSLGLDTGIRFNSPLHF
TRBV28	.	TRBD1	TRBJ2-3	TGTGCCAGCAGTTCGGGACAGGATCTCACAGATACGCAGTATTTT	CASSSGQDLTDTQYF
TRBV5-1	once	TRBD1	TRBJ1-2	TGCGCCAGCAAACCAGTTACAGGGGCCGACTATGGCTACACCTTC	CASKPVTGADYGYTF
TRBV11-2	.	.	TRBJ2-5	TGTGCCAGCAGCCGCCCGAGGGGCGACATGGAGACCCAGTACTTC	CASSRPRGDMETQYF
TRBV27	.	TRBD2	TRBJ2-7	TGTGCCAGCACTACTAGCGGGAGCCCACCCCTAGGTGAGCAGTACTTC	CASTTSGSPPLGEQYF
TRBV18	.	.	TRBJ2-7	TGTGCCAGCTCAGGCCAGGGCAACTACGAGCAGTACTTC	CASSGQGNYEQYF
TRBV3-1/TRBV3-2	once	.	TRBJ2-1	TGTGCCAGCAGCCCCGACTTCGGACTCTACAATGAGCAGTTCTTC	CASSPDFGLYNEQFF
TRBV5-1	.	.	TRBJ1-2	TGCGCCAGCAGCGTAGCTTACGAGACAGGAAGCTATGGCTACACCTTC	CASSVAYETGSYGYTF
TRBV18	.	TRBD1	TRBJ1-5	TGTGCCAGCTCAACGGGACAGCTAAATCAGCCCCAGCATTTT	CASSTGQLNQPQHF
TRBV7-9	once	.	TRBJ2-2	TGTGCCAGCAGCCGAACGAACACCGGGGAGCTGTTTTTT	CASSRTNTGELFF
TRBV7-9	.	.	TRBJ1-5	TGTGCCAGCAGCTTAGTAATAGGGACGGGTAACAATCAGCCCCAGCATTTT	CASSLVIGTGNNQPQHF
TRBV5-1	.	TRBD1	TRBJ2-2	TGCGCCAGCAGCTTGTTCCAGGGGGATACCGGGGAGCTGTTTTTT	CASSLFQGDTGELFF
TRBV5-1	.	TRBD2	TRBJ2-7	TGCGCCAGCACCCCGCCGGGGGGGCGCTACGAGCAGTACTTC	CASTPPGGRYEQYF
TRBV12-5	.	.	TRBJ2-7	TGTGCTAGTGGATTGGGGTGGGAGCAGTACTTC	CASGLGWEQYF
TRBV7-2	once	.	TRBJ1-4	TGTGCCAGCAGCTTATCAAAGGGGCCTAATGAAAAACTGTTTTTT	CASSLSKGPNEKLFF
TRBV7-9	.	.	TRBJ2-7	TGTGCCAGCAGCTCAACTAGCCTCTACGAGCAGTACTTC	CASSSTSLYEQYF
TRBV6-1	.	TRBD1	TRBJ1-1	TGTGCCAGCAGTGACCGGGACAGGGGCGGAACTGAAGCTTTCTTT	CASSDRDRGGTEAFF
TRBV7-2	.	TRBD2	TRBJ2-3	TGTGCCAGCAGCACACCTAACGGACTAGCGGGAGGAGATACGCAGTATTTT	CASSTPNGLAGGDTQYF
TRBV7-9	.	.	TRBJ1-5	TGTGCCAGCACCAAAGGGGGGGCCCGTCAGCCCCAGCATTTT	CASTKGGARQPQHF
TRBV28	.	TRBD2	TRBJ2-5	TGTGCCAGCAGTTTGGTTTGGGCGGGAGGAGAGACCCAGTACTTC	CASSLVWAGGETQYF
TRBV28	.	.	TRBJ1-5	TGTGCCAGCAGTCCCGGAGGGGTCCTTAGATATAGCAATCAGCCCCAGCATTTT	CASSPGGVLRYSNQPQHF
TRBV5-1	few	.	TRBJ2-5	TGCGCCAGCAGCTCCGGACAACTTGGTGCACTGCAAGAGACCCAGTACTTC	CASSSGQLGALQETQYF
TRBV9	few	.	TRBJ2-2	TGTGCCAGCAGCATAAGACAGGGAGGGACCGGGGAGCTGTTTTTT	CASSIRQGGTGELFF
TRBV28	.	.	TRBJ2-1	TGTGCCACCTTCAACAGCCGGGATGTCACTAGCTACAATGAGCAGTTCTTC	CATFNSRDVTSYNEQFF
TRBV27	.	.	TRBJ2-6	TGTGCCAGCAGTCCCAGGGGAGTTTTGGGGGTAAGCTCTGGGGCCAACGTCCTGACTTTC	CASSPRGVLGVSSGANVLTF
TRBV7-9	.	.	TRBJ1-2	TGTGCCAGCAGCCCCCACAGGGTCGCGCTTCGCTTC	CASSPHRVALRF
TRBV5-1	.	TRBD2	TRBJ2-1	TGCGCCAGCACCGGACTAGCGGGATCGGATGCAGTTGAGTTCTTC	CASTGLAGSDAVEFF
TRBV5-1	.	.	TRBJ2-1	TGCGCCAGCAGCTTGGGGCTCGGCGACAATGAGCAGTTCTTC	CASSLGLGDNEQFF
TRBV7-9	few	.	TRBJ1-5	TGTGCCAGCAGCTTAGGGGAGGATCAGCCCCAGCATTTT	CASSLGEDQPQHF
TRBV7-8	.	.	TRBJ2-7	TGTGCCAGCAGCTTAACTAGGAGTGGGAACGAGCAGTACTTC	CASSLTRSGNEQYF
TRBV6-8	.	.	TRBJ2-7	TGTGCCAGCAGTATCCGGGGCCAGGACGAGCAGTACTTC	CASSIRGQDEQYF
TRBV6-4	once	.	TRBJ2-2	TGTGCCAGCAGTGCGGGAGAAACCGGGGAGCTGTTTTTT	CASSAGETGELFF
TRBV9	.	.	TRBJ2-3	TGTGCCAGCAGCACGACAGATTTCCCTCGCACAGATACGCAGTATTTT	CASSTTDFPRTDTQYF
TRBV30	.	.	TRBJ2-6	TGTGCCTGGGTTGGGGCCAACGTCCTGACTTTC	CAWVGANVLTF
TRBV13	.	.	TRBJ2-7	TGTGCCAGCAGCTTAGTCCCGAACTCCTACGAGCAGTACTTC	CASSLVPNSYEQYF
TRBV5-1	few	TRBD1	TRBJ2-7	TGCGCCAGCAGCTTGGGGGACAGGGGAGTGACCGAGCAGTACTTC	CASSLGDRGVTEQYF
TRBV7-9	.	.	TRBJ2-7	TGTGCCAGCAGCTTAGCGGGGACCTACGAGCAGTACTTC	CASSLAGTYEQYF